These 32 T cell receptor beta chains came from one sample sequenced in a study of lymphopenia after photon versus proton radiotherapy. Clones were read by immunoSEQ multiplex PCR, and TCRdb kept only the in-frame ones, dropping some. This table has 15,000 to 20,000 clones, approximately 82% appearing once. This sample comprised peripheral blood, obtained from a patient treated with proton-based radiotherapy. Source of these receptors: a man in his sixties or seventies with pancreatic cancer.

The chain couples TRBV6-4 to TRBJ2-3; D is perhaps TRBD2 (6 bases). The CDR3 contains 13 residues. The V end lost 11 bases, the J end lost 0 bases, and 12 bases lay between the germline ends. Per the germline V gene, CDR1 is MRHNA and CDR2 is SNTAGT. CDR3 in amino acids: CASSGESTDTQYF. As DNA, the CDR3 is TGTGCCTCCTCGGGAGAGAGCACAGATACGCAGTATTTT.

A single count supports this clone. CDR3 amino acids: CASSTGGNTEAFF. As DNA, the CDR3 is TGTGCCAGTTCGACAGGGGGCAACACTGAAGCTTTCTTT. The chain has TRBV19 and TRBJ1-1; 10 bases map to TRBD1. The CDR3 extends over 13 amino acids. V lost 8 bases, J lost 2 bases, and 2 bases stayed unmatched. Germline CDR1 reads LNHDA; CDR2 reads SQIVND (reference sequence).

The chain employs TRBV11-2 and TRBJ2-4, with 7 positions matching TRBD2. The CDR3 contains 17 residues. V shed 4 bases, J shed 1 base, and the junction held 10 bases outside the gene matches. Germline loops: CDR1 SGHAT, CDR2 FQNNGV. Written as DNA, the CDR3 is TGTGCCAGCAGCTCTATTCGTCGGGAGGAGGCCAAAAACATTCAGTACTTC. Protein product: CASSSIRREEAKNIQYF. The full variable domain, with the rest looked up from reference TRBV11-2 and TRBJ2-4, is EAGVAQSPRYKIIEKRQSVAFWCNPISGHATLYWYQQILGQGPKLLIQFQNNGVVDDSQLPKDRFSAERLKGVDSTLKIQPAKLEDSAVYLCASSSIRREEAKNIQYFGAGTRLSVL.

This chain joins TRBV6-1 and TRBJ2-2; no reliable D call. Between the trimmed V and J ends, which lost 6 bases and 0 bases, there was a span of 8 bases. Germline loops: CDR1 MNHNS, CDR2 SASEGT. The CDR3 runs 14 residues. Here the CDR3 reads CASRDIANTGELFF. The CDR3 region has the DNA TGTGCCAGCAGAGACATCGCGAACACCGGGGAGCTGTTTTTT.

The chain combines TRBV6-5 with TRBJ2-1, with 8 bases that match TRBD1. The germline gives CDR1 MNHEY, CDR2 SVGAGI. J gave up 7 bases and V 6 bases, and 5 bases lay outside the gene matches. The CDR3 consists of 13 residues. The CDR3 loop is CASRSQGVNEQFF. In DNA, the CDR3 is TGTGCCAGCAGGTCACAGGGGGTGAATGAGCAGTTCTTC.

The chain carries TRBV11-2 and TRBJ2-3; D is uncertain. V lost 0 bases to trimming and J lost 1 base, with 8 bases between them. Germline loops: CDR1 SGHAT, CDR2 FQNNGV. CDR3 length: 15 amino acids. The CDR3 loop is CASSLEAVRTDTQYF. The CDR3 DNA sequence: TGTGCCAGCAGCTTAGAGGCAGTTCGCACAGATACGCAGTATTTT.

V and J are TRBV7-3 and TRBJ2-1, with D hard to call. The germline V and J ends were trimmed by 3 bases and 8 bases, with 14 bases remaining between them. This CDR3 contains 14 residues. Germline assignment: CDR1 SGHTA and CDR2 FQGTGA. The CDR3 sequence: CASSLRSTFDEQFF. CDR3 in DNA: TGTGCCAGCAGCTTGAGAAGCACTTTTGATGAGCAGTTCTTC.

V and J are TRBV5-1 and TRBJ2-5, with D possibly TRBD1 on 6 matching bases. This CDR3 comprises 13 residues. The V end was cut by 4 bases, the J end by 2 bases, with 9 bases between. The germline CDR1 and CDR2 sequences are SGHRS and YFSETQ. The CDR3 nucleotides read TGCGCCAGCAGCAGGGACATACAAGAGACCCAGTACTTC. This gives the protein CASSRDIQETQYF.

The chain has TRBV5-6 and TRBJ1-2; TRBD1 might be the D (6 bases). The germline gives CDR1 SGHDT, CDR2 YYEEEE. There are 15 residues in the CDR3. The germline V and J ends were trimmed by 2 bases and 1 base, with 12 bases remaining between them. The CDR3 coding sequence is TGTGCCAGCAGCTTCGGGGGGGCTTTTAACTATGGCTACACCTTC. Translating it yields CASSFGGAFNYGYTF.

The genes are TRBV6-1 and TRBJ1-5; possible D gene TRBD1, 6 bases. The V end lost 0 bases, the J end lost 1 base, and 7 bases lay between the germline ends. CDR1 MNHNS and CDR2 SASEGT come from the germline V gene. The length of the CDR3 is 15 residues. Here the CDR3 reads CASSEAGHSNQPQHF. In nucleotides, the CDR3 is TGTGCCAGCAGTGAAGCGGGACACAGCAATCAGCCCCAGCATTTT.

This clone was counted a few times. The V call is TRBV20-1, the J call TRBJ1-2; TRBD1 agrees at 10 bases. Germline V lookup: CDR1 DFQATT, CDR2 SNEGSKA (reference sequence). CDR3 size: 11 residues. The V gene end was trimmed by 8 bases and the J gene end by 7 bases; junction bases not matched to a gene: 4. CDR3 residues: CSSTGGSGYTF. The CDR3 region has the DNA TGCAGTTCGACAGGGGGCAGTGGCTACACCTTC.

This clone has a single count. CDR3 bases: TGTGCCTCAGGAGCGGAGCTGTACGAGCAGTACTTC. This gives the protein CASGAELYEQYF. The rearrangement joins TRBV6-1 to TRBJ2-7, with D perhaps TRBD2 (5 bases). CDR3 length equals 12 residues. Germline CDR1 is MNHNS and CDR2 is SASEGT. V lost 11 bases and J 4 bases, leaving 15 bases between the germline ends.

The CDR3 DNA is TGTGCCAGTAGGGGGACGGATCCTTATGGCTACACCTTC. Protein sequence: CASRGTDPYGYTF. The V gene is TRBV19, the J gene TRBJ1-2, with TRBD1 as a possible D gene (5 bases). The V and J ends lost 6 bases and 5 bases respectively, with 13 bases between them. Germline V lookup: CDR1 LNHDA, CDR2 SQIVND (reference sequence). The CDR3 spans 13 residues.

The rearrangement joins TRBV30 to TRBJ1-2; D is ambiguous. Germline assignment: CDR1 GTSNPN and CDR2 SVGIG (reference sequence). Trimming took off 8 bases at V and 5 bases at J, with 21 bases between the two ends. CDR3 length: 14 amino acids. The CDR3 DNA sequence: TGTGCCGCGAGTGCCACGACCACCGTTTATGGCTACACCTTC. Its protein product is CAASATTTVYGYTF.

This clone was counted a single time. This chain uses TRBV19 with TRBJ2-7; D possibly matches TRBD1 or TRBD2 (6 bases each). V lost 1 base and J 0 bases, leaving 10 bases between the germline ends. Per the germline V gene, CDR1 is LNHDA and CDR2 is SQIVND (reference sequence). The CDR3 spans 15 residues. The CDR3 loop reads CASSIGGGTSYEQYF. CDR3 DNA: TGTGCCAGTAGTATAGGAGGGGGGACCTCCTACGAGCAGTACTTC. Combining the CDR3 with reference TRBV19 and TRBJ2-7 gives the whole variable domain DGGITQSPKYLFRKEGQNVTLSCEQNLNHDAMYWYRQDPGQGLRLIYYSQIVNDFQKGDIAEGYSVSREKKESFPLTVTSAQKNPTAFYLCASSIGGGTSYEQYFGPGTRLTVT.

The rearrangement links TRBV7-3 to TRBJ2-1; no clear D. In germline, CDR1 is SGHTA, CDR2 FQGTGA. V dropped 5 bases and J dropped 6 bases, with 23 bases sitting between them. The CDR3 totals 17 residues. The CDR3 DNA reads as TGTGCCAGCAGCCATTATCGTCCTAGGATCGCCCCCAATGAGCAGTTCTTC. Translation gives CASSHYRPRIAPNEQFF.

CDR3 amino acids: CAWSTGRLNEKLFF. CDR3 DNA: TGTGCCTGGAGTACAGGGCGGCTTAATGAAAAACTGTTTTTT. The rearrangement joins TRBV30 to TRBJ1-4; tentatively, D is TRBD1 (6 bases). Trimming left V 2 bases short and J 4 bases short, with 11 bases between. The CDR3 is 14 residues long. The V gene's germline CDR1 is GTSNPN and CDR2 SVGIG (reference sequence).

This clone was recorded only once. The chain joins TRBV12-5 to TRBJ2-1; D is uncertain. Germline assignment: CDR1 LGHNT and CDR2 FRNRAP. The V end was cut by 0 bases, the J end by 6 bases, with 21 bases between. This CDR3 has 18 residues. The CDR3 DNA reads TGTGCTAGTGGTTTGGTACCAGGCGAGACCATATTCTCCAATGAGCAGTTCTTC. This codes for CASGLVPGETIFSNEQFF.

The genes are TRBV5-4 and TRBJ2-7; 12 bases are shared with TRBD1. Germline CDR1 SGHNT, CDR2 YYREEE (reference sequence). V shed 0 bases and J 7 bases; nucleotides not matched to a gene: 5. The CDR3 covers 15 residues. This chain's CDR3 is CASSLGGTGGREQYF. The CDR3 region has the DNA TGTGCCAGCAGCTTGGGAGGGACAGGGGGCCGAGAGCAGTACTTC.

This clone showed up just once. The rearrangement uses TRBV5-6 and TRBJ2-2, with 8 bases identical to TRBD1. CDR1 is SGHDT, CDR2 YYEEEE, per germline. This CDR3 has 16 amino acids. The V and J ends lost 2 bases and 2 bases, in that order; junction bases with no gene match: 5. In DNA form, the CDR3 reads TGTGCCAGCAGCTTCGGACAGGGCTTTAACACCGGGGAGCTGTTTTTT. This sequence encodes CASSFGQGFNTGELFF.

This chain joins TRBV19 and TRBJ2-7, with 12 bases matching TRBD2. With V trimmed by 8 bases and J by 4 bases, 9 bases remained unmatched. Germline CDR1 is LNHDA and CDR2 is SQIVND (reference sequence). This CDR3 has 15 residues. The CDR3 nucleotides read TGTGCCAGTGGACTCGTAACTAGCGGGAGGTACGAGCAGTACTTC. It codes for CASGLVTSGRYEQYF.

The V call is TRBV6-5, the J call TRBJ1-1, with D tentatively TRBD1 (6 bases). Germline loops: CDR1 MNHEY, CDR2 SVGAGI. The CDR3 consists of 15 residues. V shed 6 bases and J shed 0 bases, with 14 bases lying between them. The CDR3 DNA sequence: TGTGCCAGCAGGGAGACAGGTCCCTTGAACACTGAAGCTTTCTTT. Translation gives CASRETGPLNTEAFF.

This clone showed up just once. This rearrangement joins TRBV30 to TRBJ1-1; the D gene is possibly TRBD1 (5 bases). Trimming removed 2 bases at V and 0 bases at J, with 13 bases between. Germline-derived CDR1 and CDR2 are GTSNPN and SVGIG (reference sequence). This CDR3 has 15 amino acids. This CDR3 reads CAWSRDLYLNTEAFF. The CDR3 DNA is TGTGCCTGGAGTCGGGACCTTTACTTGAACACTGAAGCTTTCTTT. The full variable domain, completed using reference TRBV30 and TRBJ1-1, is SQTIHQWPATLVQPVGSPLSLECTVEGTSNPNLYWYRQAAGRGLQLLFYSVGIGQISSEVPQNLSASRPQDRQFILSSKKLLLSDSGFYLCAWSRDLYLNTEAFFGQGTRLTVV.

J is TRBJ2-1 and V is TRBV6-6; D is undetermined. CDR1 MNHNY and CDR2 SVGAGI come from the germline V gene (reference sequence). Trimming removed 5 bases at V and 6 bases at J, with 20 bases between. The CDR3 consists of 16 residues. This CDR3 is CASSPRSEQLRNEQFF. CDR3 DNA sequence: TGTGCCAGCAGTCCTCGAAGTGAGCAGCTTCGCAATGAGCAGTTCTTC.

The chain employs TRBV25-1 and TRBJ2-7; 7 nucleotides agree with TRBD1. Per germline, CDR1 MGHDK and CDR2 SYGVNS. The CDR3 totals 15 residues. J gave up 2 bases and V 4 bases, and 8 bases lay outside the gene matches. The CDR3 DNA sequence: TGTGCCAGCAGTGTACGACAGGGCGGCCCCTACGAGCAGTACTTC. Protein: CASSVRQGGPYEQYF.

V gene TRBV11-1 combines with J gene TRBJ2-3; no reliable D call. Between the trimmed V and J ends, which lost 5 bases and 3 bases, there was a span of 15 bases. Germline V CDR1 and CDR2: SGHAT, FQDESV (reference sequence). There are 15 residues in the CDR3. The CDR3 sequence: CASSRVGSSTDTQYF. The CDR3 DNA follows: TGTGCCAGCAGCCGAGTGGGGTCTTCGACAGATACGCAGTATTTT.

The CDR3 DNA follows: TGTGCCAGCAGTCTCCACCCTCCCGGACTAGCGGGCTACGAGCAGTACTTC. Amino acid sequence: CASSLHPPGLAGYEQYF. The chain employs TRBV11-2 and TRBJ2-7; 11 nucleotides agree with TRBD2. The CDR3 extends over 17 amino acids. The germline CDR1 and CDR2 sequences are SGHAT and FQNNGV. The V and J ends lost 6 bases and 3 bases, in that order; junction bases with no gene match: 13.

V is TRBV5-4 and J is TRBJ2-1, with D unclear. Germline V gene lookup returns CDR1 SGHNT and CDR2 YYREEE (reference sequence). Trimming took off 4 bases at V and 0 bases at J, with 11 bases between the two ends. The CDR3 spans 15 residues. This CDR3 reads CASSLDGSSYNEQFF. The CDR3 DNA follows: TGTGCCAGCAGCCTGGACGGTAGCTCCTACAATGAGCAGTTCTTC.

CDR3 nucleotide sequence: TGTGCCAGCTCAAAAGCCCAGGGGGGCAATGAGCAGTTCTTC. This codes for CASSKAQGGNEQFF. This rearrangement joins TRBV18 to TRBJ2-1, with D perhaps matching TRBD1 (7 bases). V was cut by 5 bases and J by 6 bases, with 14 bases left in between. This CDR3 has 14 residues. Germline CDR1 is KGHSH and CDR2 is LQKENI.

Here the CDR3 reads CASSLGRGHEQFF. The CDR3 coding sequence is TGTGCCAGCAGCTTGGGGCGGGGTCATGAGCAGTTCTTC. The chain links TRBV7-3 to TRBJ2-1, with TRBD2 as a possible D gene (6 bases). V was pared by 3 bases and J by 8 bases, with 11 bases between. CDR3 length: 13 residues. CDR1 is SGHTA, CDR2 FQGTGA, per germline.

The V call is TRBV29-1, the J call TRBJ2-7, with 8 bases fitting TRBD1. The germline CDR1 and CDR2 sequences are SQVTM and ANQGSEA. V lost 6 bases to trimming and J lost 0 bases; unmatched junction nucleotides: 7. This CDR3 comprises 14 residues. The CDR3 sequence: CSVVGQGTSYEQYF. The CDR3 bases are TGCAGCGTGGTCGGACAGGGAACCTCCTACGAGCAGTACTTC.

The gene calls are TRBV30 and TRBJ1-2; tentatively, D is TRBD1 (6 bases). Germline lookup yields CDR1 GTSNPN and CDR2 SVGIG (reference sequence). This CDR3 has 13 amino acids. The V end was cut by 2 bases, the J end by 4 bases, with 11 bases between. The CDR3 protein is CAWSSQGPYGYTF. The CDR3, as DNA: TGTGCCTGGAGTTCACAGGGTCCCTATGGCTACACCTTC.